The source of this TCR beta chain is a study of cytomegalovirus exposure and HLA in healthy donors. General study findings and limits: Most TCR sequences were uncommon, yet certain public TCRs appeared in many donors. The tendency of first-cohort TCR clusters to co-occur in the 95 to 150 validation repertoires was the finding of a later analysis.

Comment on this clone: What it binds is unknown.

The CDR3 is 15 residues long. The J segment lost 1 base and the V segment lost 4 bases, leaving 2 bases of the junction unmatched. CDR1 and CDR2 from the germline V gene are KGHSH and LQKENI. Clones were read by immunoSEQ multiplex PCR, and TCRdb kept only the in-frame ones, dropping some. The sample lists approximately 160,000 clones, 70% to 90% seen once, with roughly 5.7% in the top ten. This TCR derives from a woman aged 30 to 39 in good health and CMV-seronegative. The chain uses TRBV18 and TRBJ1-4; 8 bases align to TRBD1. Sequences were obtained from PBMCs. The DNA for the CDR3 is TGTGCCAGCTCACGAGGGACAGGAACTAATGAAAAACTGTTTTTT. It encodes CASSRGTGTNEKLFF.